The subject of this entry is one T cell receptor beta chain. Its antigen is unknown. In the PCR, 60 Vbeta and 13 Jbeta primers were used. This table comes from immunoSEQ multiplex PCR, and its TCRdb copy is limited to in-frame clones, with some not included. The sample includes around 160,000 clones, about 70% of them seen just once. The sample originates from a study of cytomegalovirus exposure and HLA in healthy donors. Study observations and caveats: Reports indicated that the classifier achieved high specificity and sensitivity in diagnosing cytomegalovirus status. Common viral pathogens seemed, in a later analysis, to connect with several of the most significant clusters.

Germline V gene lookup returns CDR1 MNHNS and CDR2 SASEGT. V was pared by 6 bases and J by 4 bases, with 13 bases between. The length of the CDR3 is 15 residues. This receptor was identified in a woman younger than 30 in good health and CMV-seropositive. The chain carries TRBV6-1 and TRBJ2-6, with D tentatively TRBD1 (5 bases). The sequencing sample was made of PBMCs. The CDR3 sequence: CASSQPGIGANVLTF. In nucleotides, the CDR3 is TGTGCCAGCAGCCAACCAGGGATAGGGGCCAACGTCCTGACTTTC.